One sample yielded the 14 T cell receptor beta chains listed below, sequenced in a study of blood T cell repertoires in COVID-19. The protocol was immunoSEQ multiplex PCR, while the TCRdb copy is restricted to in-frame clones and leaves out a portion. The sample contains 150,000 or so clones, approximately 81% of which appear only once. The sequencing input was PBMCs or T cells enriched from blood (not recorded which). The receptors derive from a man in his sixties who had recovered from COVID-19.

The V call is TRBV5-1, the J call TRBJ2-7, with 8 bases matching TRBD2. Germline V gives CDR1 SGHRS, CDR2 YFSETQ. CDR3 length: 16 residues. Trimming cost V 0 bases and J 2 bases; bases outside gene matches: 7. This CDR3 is CASSLGPRGGTYEQYF. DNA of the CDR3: TGCGCCAGCAGCTTGGGGCCCCGGGGGGGTACCTACGAGCAGTACTTC.

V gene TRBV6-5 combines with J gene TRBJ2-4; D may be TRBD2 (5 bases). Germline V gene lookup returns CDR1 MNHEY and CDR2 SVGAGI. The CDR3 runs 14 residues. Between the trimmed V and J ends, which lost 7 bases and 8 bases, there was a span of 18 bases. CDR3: CASIRTGSADIQYF. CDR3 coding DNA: TGTGCCAGCATTCGAACGGGTAGCGCAGACATTCAGTACTTC.

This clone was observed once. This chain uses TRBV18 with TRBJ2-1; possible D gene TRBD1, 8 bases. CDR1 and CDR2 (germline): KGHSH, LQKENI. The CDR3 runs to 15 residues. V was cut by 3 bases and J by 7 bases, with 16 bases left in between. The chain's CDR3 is CASSPIQGGRNEQFF. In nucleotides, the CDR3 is TGTGCCAGCTCACCGATACAGGGGGGGAGAAATGAGCAGTTCTTC.

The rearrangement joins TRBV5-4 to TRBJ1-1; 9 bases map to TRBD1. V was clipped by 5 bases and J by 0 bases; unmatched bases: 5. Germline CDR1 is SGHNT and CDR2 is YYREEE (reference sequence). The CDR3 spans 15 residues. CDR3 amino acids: CASRTGGPMNTEAFF. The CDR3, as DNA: TGTGCCAGCAGGACAGGGGGGCCCATGAACACTGAAGCTTTCTTT.

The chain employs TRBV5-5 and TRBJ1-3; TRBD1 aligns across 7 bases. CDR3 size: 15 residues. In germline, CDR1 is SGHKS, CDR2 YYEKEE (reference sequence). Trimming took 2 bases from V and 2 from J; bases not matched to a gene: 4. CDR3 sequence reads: CASSFTGDPGNTIYF. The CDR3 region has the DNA TGTGCCAGCAGCTTTACAGGGGACCCTGGAAACACCATATATTTT.

The CDR3, as DNA: TGTGCCAGCAGTGCGGTTACCCGGACTGAAGCTTTCTTT. Translated, it gives CASSAVTRTEAFF. The chain links TRBV27 to TRBJ1-1, with D hard to call. V lost 5 bases and J lost 5, with 12 bases in between. From germline, CDR1 is MNHEY and CDR2 SMNVEV (reference sequence). The CDR3 is 13 residues long.

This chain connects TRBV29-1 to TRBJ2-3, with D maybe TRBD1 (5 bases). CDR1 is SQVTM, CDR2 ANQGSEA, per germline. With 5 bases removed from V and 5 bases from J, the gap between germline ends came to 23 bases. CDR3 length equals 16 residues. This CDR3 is CSVLGSVPRDEDTQYF. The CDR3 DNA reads TGCAGCGTTCTCGGCAGTGTTCCCAGGGATGAAGATACGCAGTATTTT.

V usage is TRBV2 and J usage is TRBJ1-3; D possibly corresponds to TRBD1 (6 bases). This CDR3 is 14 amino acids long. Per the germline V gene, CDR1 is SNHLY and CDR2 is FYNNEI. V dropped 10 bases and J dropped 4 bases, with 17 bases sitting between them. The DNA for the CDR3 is TGTGCCATTTTCAGACAGGCGTCAGGAAACACCATATATTTT. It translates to CAIFRQASGNTIYF.

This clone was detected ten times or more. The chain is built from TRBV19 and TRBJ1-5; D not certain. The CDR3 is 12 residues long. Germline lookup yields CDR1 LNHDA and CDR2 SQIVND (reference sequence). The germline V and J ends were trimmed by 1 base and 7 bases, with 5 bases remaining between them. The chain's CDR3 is CASSIVSQPQHF. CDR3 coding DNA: TGTGCCAGTAGTATAGTAAGCCAGCCCCAGCATTTT.

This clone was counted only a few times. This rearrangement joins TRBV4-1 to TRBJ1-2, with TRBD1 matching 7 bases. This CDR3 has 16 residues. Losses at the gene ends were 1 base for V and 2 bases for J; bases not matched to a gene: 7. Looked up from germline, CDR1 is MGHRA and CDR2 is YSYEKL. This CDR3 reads CASSQGGGRGNYGYTF. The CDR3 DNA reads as TGCGCCAGCAGCCAAGGAGGGGGCAGAGGGAACTATGGCTACACCTTC.

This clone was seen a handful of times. CDR3 nucleotides: TGTGCCAGTAGGATCGGACAGGGGGCCTACGAGCAGTACTTC. Translated, it gives CASRIGQGAYEQYF. The chain carries TRBV19 and TRBJ2-7; TRBD1 matches 10 bases. V was clipped by 6 bases and J by 2 bases; unmatched bases: 4. The CDR3 has 14 amino acids. The V gene's germline CDR1 is LNHDA and CDR2 SQIVND (reference sequence). The entire variable domain, with the rest obtained from reference TRBV19 and TRBJ2-7, is as follows: DGGITQSPKYLFRKEGQNVTLSCEQNLNHDAMYWYRQDPGQGLRLIYYSQIVNDFQKGDIAEGYSVSREKKESFPLTVTSAQKNPTAFYLCASRIGQGAYEQYFGPGTRLTVT.

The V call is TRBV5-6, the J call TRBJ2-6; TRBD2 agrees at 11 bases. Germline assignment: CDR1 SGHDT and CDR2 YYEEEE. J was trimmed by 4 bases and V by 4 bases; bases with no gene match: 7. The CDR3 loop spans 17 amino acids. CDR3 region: CASSLGLAERGANVLTF. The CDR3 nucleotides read TGTGCCAGCAGCCTGGGACTAGCGGAGAGGGGGGCCAACGTCCTGACTTTC.

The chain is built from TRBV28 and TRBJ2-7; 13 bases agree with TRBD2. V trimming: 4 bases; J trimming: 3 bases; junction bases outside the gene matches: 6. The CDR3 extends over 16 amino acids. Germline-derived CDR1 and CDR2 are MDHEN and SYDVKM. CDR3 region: CASSSGGTSGVYEQYF. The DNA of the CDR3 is TGTGCCAGCAGTTCCGGTGGGACTAGCGGGGTCTACGAGCAGTACTTC.

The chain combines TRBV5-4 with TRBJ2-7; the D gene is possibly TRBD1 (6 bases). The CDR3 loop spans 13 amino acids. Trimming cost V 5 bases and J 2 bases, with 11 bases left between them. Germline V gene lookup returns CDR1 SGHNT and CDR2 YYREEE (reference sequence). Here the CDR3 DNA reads TGTGCCAGCAGTCAAGACAGGCCCTACGAGCAGTACTTC. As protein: CASSQDRPYEQYF. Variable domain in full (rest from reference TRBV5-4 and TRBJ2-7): ETGVTQSPTHLIKTRGQQVTLRCSSQSGHNTVSWYQQALGQGPQFIFQYYREEENGRGNFPPRFSGLQFPNYSSELNVNALELDDSALYLCASSQDRPYEQYFGPGTRLTVT.